The 32 T cell receptor beta chains presented below share a single source sample, sequenced in a study of T cell clonotyping in hematopoietic cell transplantation. Time point denoted: recipient sample about 28 days before transplant, after cytoreduction. The assay was immunoSEQ multiplex PCR, and TCRdb's table has in-frame clones only and misses some. The sample lists about 29,000 clones; about three quarters were seen once. The source was peripheral blood mononuclear cells, collected before stem cell transplant. The receptor source for this set is a woman in her 30s with chronic myeloid leukemia. Some clones in this sample may be carry-over from other donors' samples.

This chain's CDR3 is CASSSPGQAFTDTQYF. CDR3 sequence (DNA): TGTGCCAGCAGTTCTCCGGGACAGGCATTCACAGATACGCAGTATTTT. This chain connects TRBV28 to TRBJ2-3, with 8 bases identical to TRBD1. The V and J ends lost 4 bases and 2 bases, in that order; junction bases with no gene match: 8. The germline V gene has CDR1 MDHEN and CDR2 SYDVKM. This CDR3 is built from 16 residues.

The rearrangement links TRBV28 to TRBJ1-2; unclear D gene. This CDR3 has 13 amino acids. V was shortened by 4 bases and J by 4 bases, with 10 bases between the two germline ends. Germline V gene lookup returns CDR1 MDHEN and CDR2 SYDVKM. The CDR3 loop reads CASSSSWGYGYTF. As DNA, the CDR3 is TGTGCCAGCAGTTCGTCATGGGGCTATGGCTACACCTTC.

This clone appeared a single time. The CDR3 reads CASSERDMDYGYTF. The CDR3 DNA is TGTGCCAGCAGTGAACGGGACATGGACTATGGCTACACCTTC. V and J are TRBV6-1 and TRBJ1-2; D is possibly TRBD1 (6 bases). V was shortened by 2 bases and J by 3 bases, with 10 bases between the two germline ends. Germline CDR1 reads MNHNS; CDR2 reads SASEGT. The CDR3 covers 14 residues.

In this sample, this clone turned up once. The rearrangement joins TRBV11-2 to TRBJ1-5, with D unclear. V shed 5 bases and J shed 0 bases, with 11 bases lying between them. This CDR3 contains 15 residues. Germline V CDR1 and CDR2: SGHAT, FQNNGV. For the CDR3, the DNA is TGTGCCAGCAGCCCCTCTTTCGTTAGCAATCAGCCCCAGCATTTT. The encoded protein is CASSPSFVSNQPQHF.

The chain has TRBV27 and TRBJ1-2, with a possible D match to TRBD1 (5 bases). The CDR3 sequence is 12 residues long. Germline V CDR1 and CDR2: MNHEY, SMNVEV (reference sequence). Deletions cut 3 bases from V and 6 bases from J, with 8 bases between. The CDR3 is CASSFREDGYTF. The CDR3 coding sequence is TGTGCCAGCAGTTTCAGGGAAGATGGCTACACCTTC.

This clone was detected only a few times. This chain joins TRBV7-9 and TRBJ1-6; D perhaps matches TRBD1 (6 bases). Germline V CDR1 and CDR2: SEHNR, FQNEAQ (reference sequence). The CDR3 loop spans 14 amino acids. Trimming removed 6 bases at V and 7 bases at J, with 13 bases between. The CDR3 nucleotides are TGTGCCAGCAGTTTGGACAGTTCCAATTCACCCCTCCACTTT. This gives the protein CASSLDSSNSPLHF.

Written as DNA, the CDR3 is TGTGCCAGCAAATCTTTAGGCGAGCAGTACTTC. It specifies CASKSLGEQYF. The rearrangement links TRBV5-6 to TRBJ2-7, with D unclear. The CDR3 extends over 11 amino acids. Germline V gene lookup returns CDR1 SGHDT and CDR2 YYEEEE. V lost 6 bases and J lost 6, with 10 bases in between.

The CDR3 reads CASSLAAAYGYTF. The DNA for the CDR3 is TGTGCCAGCAGCTTGGCGGCAGCGTATGGCTACACCTTC. The genes are TRBV5-6 and TRBJ1-2; D not certain. In germline, CDR1 is SGHDT, CDR2 YYEEEE. V was trimmed by 0 bases and J by 5 bases, leaving 8 bases between them. This CDR3 region has 13 residues.

The rearrangement links TRBV5-6 to TRBJ1-5; D uncertain. With 4 bases removed from V and 2 bases from J, the gap between germline ends came to 10 bases. Germline lookup yields CDR1 SGHDT and CDR2 YYEEEE. The CDR3 has 14 residues. CDR3 bases: TGTGCCAGCAGCGGCCGTTGGGGCAATCAGCCCCAGCATTTT. It yields the protein CASSGRWGNQPQHF.

The gene calls are TRBV2 and TRBJ1-2; no definite D call. CDR1 and CDR2 (germline): SNHLY, FYNNEI. The CDR3 consists of 14 residues. V lost 6 bases and J 0 bases, leaving 11 bases between the germline ends. CDR3 loop: CASREVVANYGYTF. CDR3 sequence (DNA): TGTGCCAGCAGGGAGGTAGTGGCTAACTATGGCTACACCTTC.

The chain has TRBV5-1 and TRBJ2-7; D gene ambiguous. From germline, CDR1 is SGHRS and CDR2 YFSETQ. The CDR3 is 12 residues long. The V end lost 2 bases, the J end lost 3 bases, and 6 bases lay between the germline ends. CDR3 sequence reads: CASSLGLYEQYF. CDR3 nucleotides: TGCGCCAGCAGCTTAGGCCTCTACGAGCAGTACTTC.

The rearrangement joins TRBV2 to TRBJ1-5, with a weak D call TRBD1 (6 bases). This CDR3 comprises 16 residues. Germline V CDR1 and CDR2: SNHLY, FYNNEI. Trimming left V 4 bases short and J 3 bases short, with 16 bases between. The CDR3, as DNA: TGTGCCAGCAGTGGACAGGCATCTCTCGACAATCAGCCCCAGCATTTT. Its protein is CASSGQASLDNQPQHF.

The chain carries TRBV28 and TRBJ1-5; 11 bases agree with TRBD1. The CDR3 totals 15 residues. Germline-derived CDR1 and CDR2 are MDHEN and SYDVKM. Trimming removed 5 bases from V and 7 bases from J; junction bases left unmatched: 7. CDR3 sequence: CASSRTGGSGQPQHF. CDR3 DNA sequence: TGTGCCAGCAGTCGGACAGGGGGCTCCGGACAGCCCCAGCATTTT.

The chain recombines TRBV29-1 with TRBJ2-1, with D possibly matching TRBD2 (5 bases). The CDR3 is made up of 13 amino acids. Germline-derived CDR1 and CDR2 are SQVTM and ANQGSEA. Trimming removed 0 bases from V and 7 bases from J, with 10 bases in between. CDR3 amino acids: CSVEDPGRNEQFF. The CDR3 coding sequence is TGCAGCGTTGAAGACCCGGGGAGAAATGAGCAGTTCTTC.

J is TRBJ2-7 and V is TRBV5-1, with 8 bases that match TRBD1. Trimming removed 5 bases from V and 6 bases from J; junction bases left unmatched: 4. Germline V gene data show CDR1 as SGHRS and CDR2 as YFSETQ. This CDR3 has 12 residues. CDR3 sequence: CASSPDRAEQYF. The CDR3 DNA sequence: TGCGCCAGCAGTCCGGACAGGGCCGAGCAGTACTTC.

The J gene is TRBJ2-3, the V gene TRBV2; TRBD2 agrees at 10 bases. Trimming cost V 3 bases and J 0 bases; bases outside gene matches: 9. This CDR3 is 18 amino acids long. The germline CDR1 and CDR2 sequences are SNHLY and FYNNEI. The CDR3 sequence is CASSDSISGGSSTDTQYF. The DNA for the CDR3 is TGTGCCAGCAGTGACTCTATTAGCGGGGGGTCTAGCACAGATACGCAGTATTTT.

This chain connects TRBV5-1 to TRBJ1-1; TRBD1 aligns across 7 bases. Germline CDR1 reads SGHRS; CDR2 reads YFSETQ. The CDR3 spans 14 residues. Trimming took 2 bases from V and 3 from J; bases not matched to a gene: 4. This CDR3 reads CASSLADRDTEAFF. For the CDR3, the DNA is TGCGCCAGCAGCTTAGCCGACAGGGACACTGAAGCTTTCTTT.

The V call is TRBV5-1, the J call TRBJ1-2; D gene unclear. The CDR3 has 13 residues. Trimming took off 7 bases at V and 3 bases at J, with 13 bases between the two ends. Germline V gene lookup returns CDR1 SGHRS and CDR2 YFSETQ. The CDR3 reads CASSGLLDYGYTF. CDR3 in DNA: TGCGCCAGCTCCGGTCTCCTTGACTATGGCTACACCTTC.

The V call is TRBV7-6, the J call TRBJ1-1; D is unclear. Trimming shortened V by 5 bases and J by 0 bases, and 7 bases separated the two germline ends. CDR3 length: 13 amino acids. Looked up from germline, CDR1 is SGHVS and CDR2 is FNYEAQ. The CDR3 sequence is CASSPTMNTEAFF. CDR3 bases: TGTGCCAGCAGCCCCACGATGAACACTGAAGCTTTCTTT.

The rearrangement uses TRBV4-1 and TRBJ2-2; 15 bases match TRBD2. This CDR3 is 17 amino acids long. CDR1 and CDR2 (germline): MGHRA, YSYEKL. V dropped 4 bases and J dropped 13; count of bases not matched to a gene: 13. The CDR3 protein is CASSPRRPGLAGGVLFF. CDR3 nucleotide sequence: TGCGCCAGCAGCCCCCGGAGGCCGGGACTAGCGGGGGGTGTGCTGTTTTTT.

V and J are TRBV27 and TRBJ1-2; perhaps TRBD1 as D (5 bases). This CDR3 is 14 amino acids long. Deletions cut 4 bases from V and 3 bases from J, with 12 bases between. CDR1 is MNHEY and CDR2 is SMNVEV in the germline V gene (reference sequence). The CDR3 sequence is CASSYRGGDYGYTF. The CDR3 region has the DNA TGTGCCAGCAGTTACCGGGGGGGGGACTATGGCTACACCTTC.

There are a few counts of this clone. The chain recombines TRBV2 with TRBJ2-2; 10 bases are a match to TRBD2. J lost 4 bases, V lost 4 bases, and 3 bases had no gene match. The germline V gene encodes CDR1 SNHLY and CDR2 FYNNEI. The CDR3 is 15 amino acids. The CDR3 bases are TGTGCCAGCAGTGCGAGCGGGGGGGGCACCGGGGAGCTGTTTTTT. It specifies CASSASGGGTGELFF. Looking up the rest from reference TRBV2 and TRBJ2-2 gives the full variable domain: EPEVTQTPSHQVTQMGQEVILRCVPISNHLYFYWYRQILGQKVEFLVSFYNNEISEKSEIFDDQFSVERPDGSNFTLKIRSTKLEDSAMYFCASSASGGGTGELFFGEGSRLTVL.

In this sample, this clone turned up a few times. The rearrangement uses TRBV7-8 and TRBJ1-5; TRBD1 aligns across 7 bases. The V gene end was trimmed by 3 bases and the J gene end by 5 bases; junction bases not matched to a gene: 4. CDR3 length: 14 amino acids. Looked up from germline, CDR1 is SGHVS and CDR2 is FQNEAQ. The CDR3 sequence is CASSFDRVDQPQHF. The CDR3 DNA reads as TGTGCCAGCAGCTTCGACAGGGTGGATCAGCCCCAGCATTTT.

This rearrangement joins TRBV4-1 to TRBJ2-7; no clear D. V lost 0 bases and J 0 bases, leaving 9 bases between the germline ends. Per germline, CDR1 MGHRA and CDR2 YSYEKL. The CDR3 is made up of 15 amino acids. This chain's CDR3 is CASSQELFYSYEQYF. CDR3 coding DNA: TGCGCCAGCAGCCAAGAGTTATTCTACTCCTACGAGCAGTACTTC.

This clone was detected once. The rearrangement joins TRBV6-5 to TRBJ1-3, with a possible D match to TRBD1 (5 bases). Germline V lookup: CDR1 MNHEY, CDR2 SVGAGI. There are 15 residues in the CDR3. V shed 4 bases and J shed 7 bases, with 17 bases lying between them. CDR3 bases: TGTGCCAGCAGTTCCAGGGTTAGGGTCTGGAACACCATATATTTT. Translating gives CASSSRVRVWNTIYF.

This clone appeared a single time. This rearrangement joins TRBV9 to TRBJ2-6; D gene ambiguous. The CDR3 has 14 amino acids. The germline V and J ends were trimmed by 6 bases and 0 bases, with 7 bases remaining between them. Germline V CDR1 and CDR2: SGDLS, YYNGEE. CDR3 loop: CASNLGSGANVLTF. The CDR3 bases are TGTGCCAGCAACCTGGGCTCTGGGGCCAACGTCCTGACTTTC.

This clone has just one count. The chain links TRBV30 to TRBJ2-1, with 10 bases that match TRBD1. J gave up 8 bases and V 1 base, and 11 bases lay outside the gene matches. Germline V lookup: CDR1 GTSNPN, CDR2 SVGIG (reference sequence). This CDR3 spans 16 amino acids. CDR3 in DNA: TGTGCCTGGAGTGATGAGGGACAGGGGATAGCGGATGAGCAGTTCTTC. Translation gives CAWSDEGQGIADEQFF.

This clone has only one observation. This sequence joins TRBV27 and TRBJ2-5; the match to TRBD1 covers 7 bases. The V segment lost 3 bases and the J segment 3 bases; nucleotides outside the gene matches: 10. Germline CDR1 and CDR2: MNHEY and SMNVEV (reference sequence). CDR3 length equals 16 residues. This chain's CDR3 is CASSFKWTGGKETQYF. Here the CDR3 DNA reads TGTGCCAGCAGTTTTAAATGGACAGGTGGGAAAGAGACCCAGTACTTC.

This clone was found a few times. The CDR3 region is CASSITTNTDTQYF. In DNA, the CDR3 is TGTGCCAGTAGTATAACTACAAACACAGATACGCAGTATTTT. The chain employs TRBV19 and TRBJ2-3; D unclear. CDR3 length: 14 amino acids. Trimming removed 2 bases from V and 2 bases from J, with 8 bases in between. Germline CDR1 is LNHDA and CDR2 is SQIVND (reference sequence).

V gene TRBV19 combines with J gene TRBJ1-1; 8 nucleotides match TRBD1. V shed 6 bases and J 7 bases; nucleotides not matched to a gene: 4. The CDR3 spans 12 residues. In germline, CDR1 is LNHDA, CDR2 SQIVND (reference sequence). As DNA, the CDR3 is TGTGCCAGTAGCCGCGACAGGGGTGAAGCTTTCTTT. Residues: CASSRDRGEAFF. The full variable domain, completed using reference TRBV19 and TRBJ1-1, is DGGITQSPKYLFRKEGQNVTLSCEQNLNHDAMYWYRQDPGQGLRLIYYSQIVNDFQKGDIAEGYSVSREKKESFPLTVTSAQKNPTAFYLCASSRDRGEAFFGQGTRLTVV.

The chain recombines TRBV19 with TRBJ1-3; 9 bases are a match to TRBD1. This CDR3 comprises 14 residues. From germline, CDR1 is LNHDA and CDR2 SQIVND (reference sequence). J gave up 4 bases and V 7 bases, and 5 bases lay outside the gene matches. CDR3 sequence: CASTRDRAGNTIYF. The CDR3 region has the DNA TGTGCCAGTACTCGGGACAGGGCGGGAAACACCATATATTTT. Complete variable domain (other parts from reference TRBV19 and TRBJ1-3): DGGITQSPKYLFRKEGQNVTLSCEQNLNHDAMYWYRQDPGQGLRLIYYSQIVNDFQKGDIAEGYSVSREKKESFPLTVTSAQKNPTAFYLCASTRDRAGNTIYFGEGSWLTVV.

The V gene is TRBV7-2, the J gene TRBJ2-5, with a tentative D call TRBD2 (7 bases). In germline, CDR1 is SGHTA, CDR2 FQGNSA. V was clipped by 3 bases and J by 7 bases, with 18 bases between them. This CDR3 contains 15 residues. The CDR3 nucleotides are TGTGCCAGCAGCTTTGGTGGGGGGGCCCCCGGGACCCAGTACTTC. Protein sequence: CASSFGGGAPGTQYF.